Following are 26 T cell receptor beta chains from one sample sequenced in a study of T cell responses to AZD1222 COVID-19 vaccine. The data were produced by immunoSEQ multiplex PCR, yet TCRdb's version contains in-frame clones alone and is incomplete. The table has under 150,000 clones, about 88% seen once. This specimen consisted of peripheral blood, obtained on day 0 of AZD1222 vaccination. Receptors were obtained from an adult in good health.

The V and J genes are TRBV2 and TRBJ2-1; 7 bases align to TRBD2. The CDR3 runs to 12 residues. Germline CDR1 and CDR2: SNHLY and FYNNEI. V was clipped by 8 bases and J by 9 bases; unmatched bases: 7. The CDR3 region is CASEAGYVEQFF. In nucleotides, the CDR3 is TGTGCCAGCGAAGCGGGATATGTTGAGCAGTTCTTC. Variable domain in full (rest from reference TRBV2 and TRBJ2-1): EPEVTQTPSHQVTQMGQEVILRCVPISNHLYFYWYRQILGQKVEFLVSFYNNEISEKSEIFDDQFSVERPDGSNFTLKIRSTKLEDSAMYFCASEAGYVEQFFGPGTRLTVL.

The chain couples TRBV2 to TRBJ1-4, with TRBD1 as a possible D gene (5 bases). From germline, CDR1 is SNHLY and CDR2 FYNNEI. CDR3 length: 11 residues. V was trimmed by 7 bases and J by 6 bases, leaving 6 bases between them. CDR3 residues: CASTGYEKLFF. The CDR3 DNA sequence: TGTGCCAGCACAGGGTATGAAAAACTGTTTTTT.

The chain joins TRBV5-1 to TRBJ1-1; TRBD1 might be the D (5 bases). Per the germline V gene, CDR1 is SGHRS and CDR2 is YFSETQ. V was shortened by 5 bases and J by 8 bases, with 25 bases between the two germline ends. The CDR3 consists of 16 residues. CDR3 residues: CASRPFGEGNLSEAFF. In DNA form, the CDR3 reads TGCGCCAGCAGACCCTTTGGGGAGGGGAATCTATCCGAAGCTTTCTTT.

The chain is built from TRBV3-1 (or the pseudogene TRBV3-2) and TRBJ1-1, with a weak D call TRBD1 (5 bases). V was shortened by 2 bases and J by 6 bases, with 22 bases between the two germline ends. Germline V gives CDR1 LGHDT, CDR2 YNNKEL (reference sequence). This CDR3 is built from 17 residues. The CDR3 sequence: CASSQWRQGPAGAEAFF. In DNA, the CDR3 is TGTGCCAGCAGCCAATGGCGGCAGGGCCCCGCCGGAGCTGAAGCTTTCTTT.

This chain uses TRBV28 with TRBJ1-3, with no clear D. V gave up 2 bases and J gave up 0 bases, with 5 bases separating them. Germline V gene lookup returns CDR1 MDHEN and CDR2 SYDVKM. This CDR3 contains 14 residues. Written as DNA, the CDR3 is TGTGCCAGCAGTTTAGAGAGCTCTGGAAACACCATATATTTT. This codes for CASSLESSGNTIYF. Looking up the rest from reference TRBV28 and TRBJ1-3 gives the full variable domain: DVKVTQSSRYLVKRTGEKVFLECVQDMDHENMFWYRQDPGLGLRLIYFSYDVKMKEKGDIPEGYSVSREKKERFSLILESASTNQTSMYLCASSLESSGNTIYFGEGSWLTVV.

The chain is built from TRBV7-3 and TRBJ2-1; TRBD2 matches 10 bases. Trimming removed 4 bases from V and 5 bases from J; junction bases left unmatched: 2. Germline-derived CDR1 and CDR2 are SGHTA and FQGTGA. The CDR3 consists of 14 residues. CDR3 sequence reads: CASSSGLANNEQFF. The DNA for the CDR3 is TGTGCCAGCAGCTCGGGACTAGCGAACAATGAGCAGTTCTTC.

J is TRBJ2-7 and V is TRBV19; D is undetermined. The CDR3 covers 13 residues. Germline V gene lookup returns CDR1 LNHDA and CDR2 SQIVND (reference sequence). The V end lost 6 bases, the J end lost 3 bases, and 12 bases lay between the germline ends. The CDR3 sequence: CASSAAPHYEQYF. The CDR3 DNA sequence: TGTGCCAGTAGCGCAGCGCCACACTACGAGCAGTACTTC.

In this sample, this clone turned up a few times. For the CDR3, the DNA is TGCGCCAGCAGCCCGGGGAACGGACAGGGCCTAGGTGGCTACACCTTC. Amino acids: CASSPGNGQGLGGYTF. The rearrangement joins TRBV5-1 to TRBJ1-2; 8 bases agree with TRBD1. V lost 4 bases, J lost 7 bases, and 15 bases stayed unmatched. The CDR3 runs to 16 residues. Germline V CDR1 and CDR2: SGHRS, YFSETQ.

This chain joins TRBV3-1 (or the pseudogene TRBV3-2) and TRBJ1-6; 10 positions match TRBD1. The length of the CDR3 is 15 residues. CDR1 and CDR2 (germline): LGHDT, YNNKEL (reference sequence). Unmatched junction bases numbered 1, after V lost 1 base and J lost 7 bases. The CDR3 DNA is TGTGCCAGCAGCCAAGGGGGACAGGGGAATTCACCCCTCCACTTT. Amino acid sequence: CASSQGGQGNSPLHF.

The CDR3 reads CASTGNRGQSSGANVLTF. In nucleotides, the CDR3 is TGTGCCAGCACGGGGAACAGGGGCCAAAGCTCTGGGGCCAACGTCCTGACTTTC. The chain is built from TRBV28 and TRBJ2-6; 7 bases match TRBD1. The CDR3 consists of 18 residues. Trimming cost V 7 bases and J 0 bases; bases outside gene matches: 12. CDR1 and CDR2 from the germline V gene are MDHEN and SYDVKM.

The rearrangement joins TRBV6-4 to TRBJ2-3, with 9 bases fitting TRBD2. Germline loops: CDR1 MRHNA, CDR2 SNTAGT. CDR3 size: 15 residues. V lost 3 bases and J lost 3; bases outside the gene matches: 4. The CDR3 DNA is TGTGCCAGCAGTGAAGGGACTAGCAGGACAGATACGCAGTATTTT. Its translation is CASSEGTSRTDTQYF.

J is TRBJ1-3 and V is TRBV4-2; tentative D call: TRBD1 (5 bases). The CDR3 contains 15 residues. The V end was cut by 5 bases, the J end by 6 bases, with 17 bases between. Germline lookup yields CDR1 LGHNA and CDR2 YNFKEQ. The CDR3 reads CASSASRMGPNTIYF. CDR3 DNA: TGTGCCAGCAGCGCAAGTCGGATGGGACCAAACACCATATATTTT.

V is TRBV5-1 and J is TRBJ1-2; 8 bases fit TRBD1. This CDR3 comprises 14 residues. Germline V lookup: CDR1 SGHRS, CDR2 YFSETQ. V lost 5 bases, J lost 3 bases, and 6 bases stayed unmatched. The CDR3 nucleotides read TGCGCCAGCAGACCGGGACAGGAGCACTATGGCTACACCTTC. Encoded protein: CASRPGQEHYGYTF.

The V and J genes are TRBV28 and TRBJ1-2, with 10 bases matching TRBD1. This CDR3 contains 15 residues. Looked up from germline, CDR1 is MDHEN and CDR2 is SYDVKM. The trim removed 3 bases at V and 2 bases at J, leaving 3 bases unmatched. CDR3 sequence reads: CASSLTGGGNYGYTF. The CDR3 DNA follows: TGTGCCAGCAGTTTGACAGGGGGCGGGAACTATGGCTACACCTTC.

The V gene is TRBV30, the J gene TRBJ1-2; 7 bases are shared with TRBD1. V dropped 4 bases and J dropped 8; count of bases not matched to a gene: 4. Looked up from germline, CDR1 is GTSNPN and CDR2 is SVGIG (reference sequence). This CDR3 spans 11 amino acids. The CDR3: CAWTRGKGYTF. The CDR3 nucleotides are TGTGCCTGGACCAGGGGGAAAGGCTACACCTTC.

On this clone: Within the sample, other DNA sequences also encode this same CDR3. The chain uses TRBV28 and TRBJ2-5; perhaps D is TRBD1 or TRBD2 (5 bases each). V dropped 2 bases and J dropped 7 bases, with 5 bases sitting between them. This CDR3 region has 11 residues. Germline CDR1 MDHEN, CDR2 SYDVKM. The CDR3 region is CASSLGGTQYF. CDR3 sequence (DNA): TGTGCCAGCAGTTTAGGGGGGACCCAGTACTTC.

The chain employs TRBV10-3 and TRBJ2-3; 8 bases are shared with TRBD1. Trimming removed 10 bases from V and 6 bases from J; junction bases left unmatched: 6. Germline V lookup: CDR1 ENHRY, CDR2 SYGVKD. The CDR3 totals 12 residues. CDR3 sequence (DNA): TGTGCCACCCAGGGGGCGGGGGATACGCAGTATTTT. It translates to CATQGAGDTQYF.

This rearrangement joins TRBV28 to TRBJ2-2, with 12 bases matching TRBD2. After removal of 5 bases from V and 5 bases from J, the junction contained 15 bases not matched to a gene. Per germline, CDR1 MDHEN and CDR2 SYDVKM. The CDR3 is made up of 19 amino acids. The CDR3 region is CASSALRRASGRETGELFF. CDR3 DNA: TGTGCCAGCAGTGCCCTCCGAAGGGCTAGCGGGAGGGAGACCGGGGAGCTGTTTTTT.

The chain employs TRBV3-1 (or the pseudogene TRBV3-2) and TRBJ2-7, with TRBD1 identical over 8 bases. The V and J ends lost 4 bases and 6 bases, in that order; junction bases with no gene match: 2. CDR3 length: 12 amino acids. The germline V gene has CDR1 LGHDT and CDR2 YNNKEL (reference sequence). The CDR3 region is CASSRTGTEQYF. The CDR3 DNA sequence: TGTGCCAGCAGCCGGACAGGGACCGAGCAGTACTTC.

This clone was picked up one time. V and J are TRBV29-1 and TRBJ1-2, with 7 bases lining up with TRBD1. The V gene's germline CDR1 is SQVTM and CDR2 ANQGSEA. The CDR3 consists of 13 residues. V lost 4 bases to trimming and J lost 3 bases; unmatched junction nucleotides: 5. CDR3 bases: TGCAGCGTTGGAGGCAGGGGGGACTATGGCTACACCTTC. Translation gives CSVGGRGDYGYTF.

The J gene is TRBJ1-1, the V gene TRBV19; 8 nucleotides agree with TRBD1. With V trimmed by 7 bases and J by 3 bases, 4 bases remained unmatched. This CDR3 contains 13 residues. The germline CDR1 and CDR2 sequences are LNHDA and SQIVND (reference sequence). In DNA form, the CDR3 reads TGTGCCAGTATAATGGACAGGGACACTGAAGCTTTCTTT. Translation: CASIMDRDTEAFF.

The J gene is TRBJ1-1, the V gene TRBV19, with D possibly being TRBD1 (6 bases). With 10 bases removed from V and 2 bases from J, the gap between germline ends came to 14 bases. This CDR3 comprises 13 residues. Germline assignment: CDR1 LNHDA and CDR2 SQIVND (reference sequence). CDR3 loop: CATASGGNTEAFF. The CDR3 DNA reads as TGTGCCACCGCAAGCGGGGGCAACACTGAAGCTTTCTTT.

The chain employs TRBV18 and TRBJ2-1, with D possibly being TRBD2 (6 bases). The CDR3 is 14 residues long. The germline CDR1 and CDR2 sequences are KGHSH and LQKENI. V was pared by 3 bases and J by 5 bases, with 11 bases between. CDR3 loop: CASSPGTPHNEQFF. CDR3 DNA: TGTGCCAGCTCACCGGGGACTCCTCACAATGAGCAGTTCTTC.

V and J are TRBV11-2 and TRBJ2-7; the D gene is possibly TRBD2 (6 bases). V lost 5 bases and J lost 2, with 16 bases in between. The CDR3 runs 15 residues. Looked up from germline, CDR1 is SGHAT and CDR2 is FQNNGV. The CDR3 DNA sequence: TGTGCCAGCAGCCACCCGTTTCGGGGGACCTACGAGCAGTACTTC. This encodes CASSHPFRGTYEQYF. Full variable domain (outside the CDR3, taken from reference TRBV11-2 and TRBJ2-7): EAGVAQSPRYKIIEKRQSVAFWCNPISGHATLYWYQQILGQGPKLLIQFQNNGVVDDSQLPKDRFSAERLKGVDSTLKIQPAKLEDSAVYLCASSHPFRGTYEQYFGPGTRLTVT.

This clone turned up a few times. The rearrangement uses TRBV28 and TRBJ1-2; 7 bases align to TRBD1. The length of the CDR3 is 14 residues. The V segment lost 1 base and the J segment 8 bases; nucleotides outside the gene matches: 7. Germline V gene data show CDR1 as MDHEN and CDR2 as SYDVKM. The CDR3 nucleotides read TGTGCCAGCAGTTTATCCTCAGGGGGAGGAGGCTACACCTTC. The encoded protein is CASSLSSGGGGYTF.

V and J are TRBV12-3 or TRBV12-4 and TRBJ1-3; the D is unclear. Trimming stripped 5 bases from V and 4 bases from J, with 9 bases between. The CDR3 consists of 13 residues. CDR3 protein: CASSRATGNTIYF. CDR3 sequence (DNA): TGTGCCAGCAGTCGAGCGACAGGAAACACCATATATTTT.